One sample yielded the 26 T cell receptor beta chains listed below, sequenced in a study of vaccination and CD4 T cells after COVID-19. One entry per CDR3 protein, called by TCRdb with MiXCR from the PCR reads. The data contain about 28,000 distinct CDR3 sequences, roughly 50% of them singletons. Described time point: late sampling 161 to 241 days after vaccination in three convalescent patients. The specimen was CD4+ T cells from blood, collected about 7 months after SARS-CoV-2 vaccination. Every receptor here comes from a human donor who had recovered from COVID-19.

There are a few counts of this clonotype. The chain uses TRBV7-9 and TRBJ2-5; 7 positions match TRBD2. Germline V gene lookup returns CDR1 SEHNR and CDR2 FQNEAQ (reference sequence). The CDR3 has 17 amino acids. Losses at the gene ends were 4 bases for V and 4 bases for J; bases not matched to a gene: 15. The CDR3 loop is CASSWNLAGGRGETQYF. The DNA of the CDR3 is TGTGCCAGCAGCTGGAACTTAGCGGGTGGGAGAGGAGAGACCCAGTACTTC.

The chain couples TRBV2 to TRBJ2-7; D ambiguous. Germline CDR1 reads SNHLY; CDR2 reads FYNNEI. V lost 4 bases, J lost 0 bases, and 4 bases lay in between. The CDR3 is made up of 12 amino acids. The CDR3 sequence: CASSGISYEQYF. The CDR3 DNA sequence: TGTGCCAGCAGTGGGATCTCCTACGAGCAGTACTTC.

This clonotype was found a few times. The V and J genes are TRBV7-9 and TRBJ1-2; D is undetermined. The V gene's germline CDR1 is SEHNR and CDR2 FQNEAQ (reference sequence). Deletions cut 2 bases from V and 3 bases from J, with 7 bases between. The CDR3 spans 13 residues. CDR3 loop: CASSLIVDYGYTF. The DNA of the CDR3 is TGTGCCAGCAGCTTAATTGTGGACTATGGCTACACCTTC.

This sequence joins TRBV6-1 and TRBJ1-5, with D unclear. Trimming stripped 8 bases from V and 10 bases from J, with 15 bases between. Germline CDR1 reads MNHNS; CDR2 reads SASEGT. The CDR3 has 12 amino acids. The CDR3 here is CASGIGAGPQHF. CDR3 in DNA: TGTGCCAGCGGCATTGGAGCGGGACCCCAGCATTTT.

This clonotype has a handful of counts. The CDR3 protein is CSARAGQGRNEQFF. The CDR3 bases are TGCAGTGCTAGGGCAGGACAGGGGCGTAACGAGCAGTTCTTC. The gene calls are TRBV20-1 and TRBJ2-1; 9 bases are a match to TRBD1. V shed 3 bases and J 10 bases; nucleotides not matched to a gene: 10. The CDR3 covers 14 residues. Germline V gene data show CDR1 as DFQATT and CDR2 as SNEGSKA (reference sequence).

The J gene is TRBJ2-1, the V gene TRBV27, with D possibly being TRBD2 (5 bases). Germline CDR1 is MNHEY and CDR2 is SMNVEV (reference sequence). This CDR3 has 15 residues. Trimming stripped 6 bases from V and 4 bases from J, with 16 bases between. CDR3 sequence (DNA): TGTGCCAGCAGCGATATCAGCGGCCCTTACAATGAGCAGTTCTTC. It encodes CASSDISGPYNEQFF.

The table lists this clonotype with a few counts. This chain joins TRBV19 and TRBJ1-2, with D possibly TRBD1 on 6 matching bases. This CDR3 comprises 14 residues. Germline V CDR1 and CDR2: LNHDA, SQIVND (reference sequence). With 3 bases removed from V and 4 bases from J, the gap between germline ends came to 12 bases. The DNA for the CDR3 is TGTGCCAGTAGTATCCGGGGGCGTATCTATGGCTACACCTTC. This encodes CASSIRGRIYGYTF.

The J gene is TRBJ2-3, the V gene TRBV20-1; D gene uncertain. Trimming took 5 bases from V and 5 from J, leaving 8 bases between them. The CDR3 covers 11 residues. The germline CDR1 and CDR2 sequences are DFQATT and SNEGSKA (reference sequence). The CDR3 region is CSADGKDTQYF. Written as DNA, the CDR3 is TGCAGTGCTGATGGGAAAGATACGCAGTATTTT.

The table lists this clonotype with a few counts. The chain has TRBV25-1 and TRBJ1-6; D unresolved. The germline V and J ends were trimmed by 2 bases and 11 bases, with 13 bases remaining between them. Germline CDR1 reads MGHDK; CDR2 reads SYGVNS. The CDR3 is 14 residues long. The CDR3: CASSERSTAAPLHF. The CDR3 DNA sequence: TGTGCCAGCAGTGAAAGGTCCACAGCCGCACCCCTCCACTTT. The full variable domain, completed using reference TRBV25-1 and TRBJ1-6, is EADIYQTPRYLVIGTGKKITLECSQTMGHDKMYWYQQDPGMELHLIHYSYGVNSTEKGDLSSESTVSRIRTEHFPLTLESARPSHTSQYLCASSERSTAAPLHFGNGTRLTVT.

This clonotype was detected once. This rearrangement joins TRBV18 to TRBJ1-1, with D perhaps matching TRBD1 (6 bases). The CDR3 runs 17 residues. From germline, CDR1 is KGHSH and CDR2 LQKENI. Trimming took 1 base from V and 7 from J, leaving 22 bases between them. The CDR3 region has the DNA TGTGCCAGCTCACCACGGTCTCCTTACCAGGGGACGGATGAAGCTTTCTTT. It yields the protein CASSPRSPYQGTDEAFF.

DNA of the CDR3: TGTGCCAGCAGCCCTATAGACAGGCATCAAGAGACCCAGTACTTC. Protein sequence: CASSPIDRHQETQYF. The chain carries TRBV27 and TRBJ2-5; D might be TRBD1 (6 bases). CDR1 and CDR2 (germline): MNHEY, SMNVEV (reference sequence). The V end was cut by 6 bases, the J end by 2 bases, with 16 bases between. This CDR3 is built from 15 residues.

The sample holds a few counts of this clonotype. V and J are TRBV6-1 and TRBJ2-2; tentative D call: TRBD1 (5 bases). Germline V gene lookup returns CDR1 MNHNS and CDR2 SASEGT. The CDR3 covers 13 residues. The CDR3 is CGTGTANTGELFF. The DNA for the CDR3 is TGTGGAACAGGAACGGCGAACACCGGGGAGCTGTTTTTT.

This clonotype occurred once. At one boundary the junction diverges from the germline segment, which might be a read error. The chain joins TRBV15 to TRBJ1-3; D not certain. Germline CDR1 LNHNV, CDR2 YYDKDF (reference sequence). This CDR3 has 15 amino acids. The CDR3, as DNA: TGTGCCATCAGCAGAGATCGGGATCCGGGAAACACCATATATTTT. Translating gives CAISRDRDPGNTIYF.

In its sample, this clonotype was seen a few times. The chain has TRBV20-1 and TRBJ2-7; D uncertain. Germline assignment: CDR1 DFQATT and CDR2 SNEGSKA (reference sequence). The CDR3 totals 11 residues. The V gene lost 5 bases and the J gene lost 7 bases, with 12 bases spanning the gap. Here the CDR3 DNA reads TGCAGTGCTCAAGATGGCCGGGAGCAGTACTTC. Translation: CSAQDGREQYF.

The rearrangement links TRBV2 to TRBJ1-6; 8 positions agree with TRBD1. CDR3 length equals 15 residues. V lost 4 bases, J lost 9 bases, and 8 bases stayed unmatched. Germline lookup yields CDR1 SNHLY and CDR2 FYNNEI. This chain's CDR3 is CASSVNTGGVSPLHF. The DNA for the CDR3 is TGTGCCAGCAGTGTGAACACAGGGGGAGTTTCACCCCTCCACTTT. Looking up the rest from reference TRBV2 and TRBJ1-6 gives the full variable domain: EPEVTQTPSHQVTQMGQEVILRCVPISNHLYFYWYRQILGQKVEFLVSFYNNEISEKSEIFDDQFSVERPDGSNFTLKIRSTKLEDSAMYFCASSVNTGGVSPLHFGNGTRLTVT.

V usage is TRBV27 and J usage is TRBJ1-1; maybe TRBD1 (5 bases). Trimming stripped 5 bases from V and 0 bases from J, with 13 bases between. Germline V gene lookup returns CDR1 MNHEY and CDR2 SMNVEV (reference sequence). This CDR3 comprises 15 residues. CDR3 sequence: CASSLSRGMNTEAFF. CDR3 DNA sequence: TGTGCCAGCAGTCTCAGTCGGGGGATGAACACTGAAGCTTTCTTT.

The J gene is TRBJ2-7, the V gene TRBV29-1, with D possibly matching TRBD2 (5 bases). V was cut by 7 bases and J by 0 bases, with 13 bases left in between. This CDR3 contains 13 residues. CDR1 and CDR2 from the germline V gene are SQVTM and ANQGSEA. The DNA of the CDR3 is TGCAGCGCTGCGGACTGGAGCTCCTACGAGCAGTACTTC. Translation gives CSAADWSSYEQYF.

This chain links TRBV20-1 with TRBJ2-7; TRBD2 agrees at 7 bases. There are 14 residues in the CDR3. The V gene's germline CDR1 is DFQATT and CDR2 SNEGSKA (reference sequence). J was trimmed by 2 bases and V by 2 bases; bases with no gene match: 6. The CDR3 sequence: CSARSLADAYEQYF. The CDR3 nucleotides read TGCAGTGCTAGAAGTCTAGCGGACGCCTACGAGCAGTACTTC.

The chain uses TRBV7-3 and TRBJ2-1; no clear D gene. The germline V gene has CDR1 SGHTA and CDR2 FQGTGA. This CDR3 contains 13 residues. The V end lost 1 base, the J end lost 9 bases, and 10 bases lay between the germline ends. The CDR3 DNA reads as TGTGCCAGCAGCTTAATGCGGAATCGTGAGCAGTTCTTC. It codes for CASSLMRNREQFF.

V gene TRBV5-4 combines with J gene TRBJ2-5; 8 nucleotides match TRBD2. Germline values: CDR1 SGHNT, CDR2 YYREEE (reference sequence). The CDR3 runs 11 residues. Unmatched junction bases numbered 0, after V lost 2 bases and J lost 9 bases. The chain's CDR3 is CASSLAGAQYF. CDR3 nucleotide sequence: TGTGCCAGCAGCTTAGCGGGGGCCCAGTACTTC.

This clonotype was seen only a few times. CDR3 nucleotides: TGCAGTGCCCGCCGACAGGGAATCCCCACAGATACGCAGTATTTT. Translated: CSARRQGIPTDTQYF. This rearrangement joins TRBV20-1 to TRBJ2-3, with 7 positions matching TRBD1. The CDR3 length is 15 residues. V shed 6 bases, J shed 2 bases, and the junction held 11 bases outside the gene matches. CDR1 and CDR2 (germline): DFQATT, SNEGSKA (reference sequence).

The chain has TRBV1 and TRBJ2-3. TRBV1 is annotated as a pseudogene. The CDR3 spans 10 residues. The CDR3 reads CTSSLNTQYF. CDR3 sequence (DNA): TGCACCAGCAGCCTAAATACGCAGTATTTT.

This clonotype was counted only a few times. This chain connects TRBV7-8 to TRBJ2-1; 12 bases agree with TRBD2. The trim removed 5 bases at V and 2 bases at J, leaving 4 bases unmatched. The length of the CDR3 is 16 residues. Germline CDR1 and CDR2: SGHVS and FQNEAQ. CDR3 sequence: CASSPGLAGPYNEQFF. In nucleotides, the CDR3 is TGTGCCAGCAGCCCGGGACTAGCGGGCCCCTACAATGAGCAGTTCTTC.

This clonotype was counted only a few times. This sequence joins TRBV6-1 and TRBJ1-5; perhaps TRBD1 as D (6 bases). Looked up from germline, CDR1 is MNHNS and CDR2 is SASEGT. V lost 6 bases to trimming and J lost 9 bases, with 24 bases between them. The length of the CDR3 is 16 residues. The CDR3 region has the DNA TGTGCCAGCAGCCTTATGGGGGTCGGGGGCCGGGGGCCCCAGCATTTT. Translated, it gives CASSLMGVGGRGPQHF.

With respect to this clonotype: Since no conserved phenylalanine or tryptophan closes the CDR3, a read error is the likely cause. The DNA is left out, because the CDR3 cannot be placed on it with certainty; the CDR3 is given as TCRdb lists it. This chain uses TRBV12-2 with TRBJ2-5. TRBV12-2 is termed a pseudogene. The CDR3 has 14 residues if both end residues are counted. This CDR3 reads CASRLGVGPETQYL.

Only one count was recorded for this clonotype. This chain connects TRBV6-5 to TRBJ2-2, with TRBD2 matching over 8 bases. The germline V gene has CDR1 MNHEY and CDR2 SVGAGI. The V and J ends lost 2 bases and 6 bases, in that order; junction bases with no gene match: 8. This CDR3 has 16 amino acids. For the CDR3, the DNA is TGTGCCAGCAGTTACGCTACGGGAGGGCCACCCGGGGAGCTGTTTTTT. Encoded protein: CASSYATGGPPGELFF.